This T cell receptor (beta chain) was found in a study of blood T cell repertoires in COVID-19. V lost 6 bases and J lost 5; bases outside the gene matches: 11. This CDR3 comprises 15 residues. Germline CDR1 reads SGHVS; CDR2 reads FNYEAQ. Sequencing was performed with immunoSEQ multiplex PCR; in TCRdb, only in-frame clones are kept and a portion is missing. The profile shows 150,000 to 200,000 clones, more than 75% of them singletons. This clonotype was sampled from a human donor in a cohort sampled during active COVID-19. The chain carries TRBV7-6 and TRBJ2-7, with 9 bases aligning to TRBD1. The sample taken for sequencing was peripheral blood. Here the CDR3 DNA reads TGTGCCAGCAGTGAAAGGGACAGGGCCGTGGACGAGCAGTACTTC. It encodes CASSERDRAVDEQYF.